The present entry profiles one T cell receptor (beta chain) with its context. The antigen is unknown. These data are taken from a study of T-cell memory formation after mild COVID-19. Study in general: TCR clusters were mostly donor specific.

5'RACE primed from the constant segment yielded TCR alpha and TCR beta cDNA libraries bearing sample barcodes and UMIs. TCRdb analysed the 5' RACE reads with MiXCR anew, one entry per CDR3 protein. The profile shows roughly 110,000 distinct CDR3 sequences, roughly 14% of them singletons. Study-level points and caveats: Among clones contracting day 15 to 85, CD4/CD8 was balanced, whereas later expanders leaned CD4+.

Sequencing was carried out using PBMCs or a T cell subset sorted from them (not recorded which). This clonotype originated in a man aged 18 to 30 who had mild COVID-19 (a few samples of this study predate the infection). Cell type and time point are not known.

This CDR3 reads CASRSPGGAFTEAFF. As DNA, the CDR3 is TGTGCCAGTAGGAGCCCGGGGGGGGCGTTCACTGAAGCTTTCTTT. This sequence joins TRBV19 and TRBJ1-1, with a possible D match to TRBD1 (6 bases). This CDR3 is built from 15 residues. Germline V gene lookup returns CDR1 LNHDA and CDR2 SQIVND (reference sequence). Trimming took off 6 bases at V and 4 bases at J, with 18 bases between the two ends.